The clone carrying this T cell receptor beta chain was seen repeatedly, ten times or more. Its antigen is not known. The sample belongs to a study of T cells in Graves' hyperthyroidism and ophthalmopathy. The germline V and J ends were trimmed by 0 bases and 10 bases, with 16 bases remaining between them. The CDR3 loop spans 15 amino acids. Germline lookup yields CDR1 DFQATT and CDR2 SNEGSKA (reference sequence). Study outcomes and limitations: Most clonotypes expanded in thyroid above 0.001 were likewise present in blood.

Diagnostic decisions used clinical symptoms, serum thyroxine and TRAb, thyroid ultrasound and orbital computed tomography. Authors of the study amplified TCR beta CDR3 regions from RNA transcripts. The HTBI primer set was used in a first-round RT-PCR of the TCR CDR3. TCRdb re-called the multiplex PCR reads with MiXCR, one entry per CDR3 protein. The sample holds roughly 570,000 distinct CDR3 sequences; about 43% are singletons and the top ten take 19%. The chain joins TRBV20-1 to TRBJ1-6; a possible D gene is TRBD1 (6 bases). Input material: peripheral blood or thyroid tissue (not recorded which). This clonotype originated in an adult woman with Graves' disease, either hyperthyroidism or ophthalmopathy (not recorded which). CDR3 region: CSARDKSGGRSPLHF. In nucleotides, the CDR3 is TGCAGTGCTAGAGATAAATCCGGGGGGCGGTCACCCCTCCACTTT.